Each of the 22 T cell receptor beta chains below was sequenced from the same sample in a study of cytomegalovirus exposure and HLA in healthy donors (dated by TCRdb to 2016 to 2017). Libraries were made using the immunoSEQ multiplex PCR assay. Drawn from immuneACCESS, this table holds only the in-frame rearrangements with V and J called that TCRdb kept. Clones are partly lost; checked studies trace under half to an unresolved V gene and leave the rest unexplained. This sample lists approximately 65,000 clones; 95% to 97% were detected once. Under 2.5% of the sample goes to the ten largest clones. Sequences were obtained from PBMCs. These receptors all stem from a young man in good health and CMV-seronegative.

This sequence joins TRBV7-9 and TRBJ1-2; 9 nucleotides match TRBD1. The V gene's germline CDR1 is SEHNR and CDR2 FQNEAQ (reference sequence). The CDR3 loop spans 14 amino acids. V lost 5 bases to trimming and J lost 8 bases; unmatched junction nucleotides: 9. The CDR3 protein is CASSPTGGSYGYTF. CDR3 in DNA: TGTGCCAGCAGCCCAACAGGGGGCAGCTACGGCTACACCTTC.

The chain carries TRBV5-4 and TRBJ1-2; tentative D call: TRBD1 (6 bases). Per the germline V gene, CDR1 is SGHNT and CDR2 is YYREEE (reference sequence). V lost 0 bases, J lost 8 bases, and 20 bases lay in between. The CDR3 is 16 residues long. CDR3 coding DNA: TGTGCCAGCAGCTTGGACAGGGCCTTCTCAGCTTTGGGCTACACCTTC. Translated: CASSLDRAFSALGYTF.

V usage is TRBV7-9 and J usage is TRBJ1-2, with D unclear. CDR1 and CDR2 from the germline V gene are SEHNR and FQNEAQ (reference sequence). This CDR3 region has 11 residues. The V end lost 8 bases, the J end lost 8 bases, and 12 bases lay between the germline ends. The CDR3 DNA reads TGTGCCAGCCCCAGTGCTTTCGGCTACACCTTC. Protein product: CASPSAFGYTF.

The chain uses TRBV5-1 and TRBJ2-7; no clear D gene. V lost 0 bases and J 5 bases, leaving 6 bases between the germline ends. CDR1 SGHRS and CDR2 YFSETQ come from the germline V gene. The CDR3 has 12 residues. The DNA for the CDR3 is TGCGCCAGCAGCTTGGGACATCACGAGCAGTACTTC. This codes for CASSLGHHEQYF. The entire variable domain, with the rest obtained from reference TRBV5-1 and TRBJ2-7, is as follows: KAGVTQTPRYLIKTRGQQVTLSCSPISGHRSVSWYQQTPGQGLQFLFEYFSETQRNKGNFPGRFSGRQFSNSRSEMNVSTLELGDSALYLCASSLGHHEQYFGPGTRLTVT.

The rearrangement links TRBV19 to TRBJ1-1; TRBD1 might be the D (5 bases). The V end lost 6 bases, the J end lost 4 bases, and 27 bases lay between the germline ends. The length of the CDR3 is 18 residues. In germline, CDR1 is LNHDA, CDR2 SQIVND (reference sequence). The chain's CDR3 is CASSLNPSLGGLRTEAFF. The CDR3 DNA sequence: TGTGCCAGTAGCCTGAACCCTTCTCTCGGGGGGTTGCGCACTGAAGCTTTCTTT.

The rearrangement uses TRBV4-1 and TRBJ2-5; 8 bases are shared with TRBD2. With V trimmed by 1 base and J by 4 bases, 5 bases remained unmatched. The CDR3 runs 15 residues. CDR1 MGHRA and CDR2 YSYEKL come from the germline V gene. CDR3 bases: TGCGCCAGCAGCCAAGGCCGGGGGGGCGGAGAGACCCAGTACTTC. Protein: CASSQGRGGGETQYF.

This chain uses TRBV5-1 with TRBJ2-1; 14 bases are shared with TRBD2. Unmatched junction bases numbered 5, after V lost 4 bases and J lost 11 bases. The germline CDR1 and CDR2 sequences are SGHRS and YFSETQ. The CDR3 extends over 14 amino acids. The DNA for the CDR3 is TGCGCCAGCAGCCCCGGGACTAGCGGGAGAAAGCAGTTCTTC. Amino acid sequence: CASSPGTSGRKQFF.

This clone showed up just once. The chain uses TRBV6-1 and TRBJ1-5, with TRBD1 matching 7 bases. Germline values: CDR1 MNHNS, CDR2 SASEGT. After removal of 8 bases from V and 6 bases from J, the junction contained 13 bases not matched to a gene. The CDR3 totals 15 residues. CDR3 loop: CASYNTGEWGQPQHF. The CDR3 DNA sequence: TGTGCCAGCTACAACACAGGGGAGTGGGGTCAGCCCCAGCATTTT.

The V call is TRBV2, the J call TRBJ2-1; TRBD1 matches at 9 bases. This CDR3 region has 13 residues. Per germline, CDR1 SNHLY and CDR2 FYNNEI. The ends lost 7 bases at V and 9 bases at J; junction bases unmatched: 7. CDR3 protein: CASNGQGFSEQFF. CDR3 sequence (DNA): TGTGCCAGCAACGGACAGGGGTTCTCTGAGCAGTTCTTC.

The gene calls are TRBV10-1 and TRBJ1-4, with D possibly TRBD1 on 5 matching bases. Per the germline V gene, CDR1 is WNHNN and CDR2 is SYGVQD (reference sequence). The CDR3 consists of 14 residues. V gave up 9 bases and J gave up 5 bases, with 16 bases separating them. CDR3 loop: CASSTGEGNEKLFF. The CDR3 bases are TGCGCCAGTTCTACCGGGGAGGGGAATGAAAAACTGTTTTTT.

This chain joins TRBV2 and TRBJ1-3; TRBD1 matches 7 bases. The germline V gene encodes CDR1 SNHLY and CDR2 FYNNEI. The CDR3 consists of 14 residues. V shed 6 bases, J shed 4 bases, and the junction held 6 bases outside the gene matches. The CDR3 loop is CASRTGLGGNTIYF. The CDR3 DNA reads as TGTGCCAGCAGGACAGGGTTGGGCGGAAACACCATATATTTT. Full variable domain (missing parts from reference TRBV2 and TRBJ1-3): EPEVTQTPSHQVTQMGQEVILRCVPISNHLYFYWYRQILGQKVEFLVSFYNNEISEKSEIFDDQFSVERPDGSNFTLKIRSTKLEDSAMYFCASRTGLGGNTIYFGEGSWLTVV.

The table lists this clone with a few counts. This chain joins TRBV5-1 and TRBJ2-3; possibly TRBD2 for D (6 bases). Germline lookup yields CDR1 SGHRS and CDR2 YFSETQ. The CDR3 runs to 15 residues. V lost 0 bases and J lost 1, with 9 bases in between. The chain's CDR3 is CASSLAGLRTDTQYF. CDR3 in DNA: TGCGCCAGCAGCTTGGCTGGACTACGCACAGATACGCAGTATTTT.

V usage is TRBV27 and J usage is TRBJ2-7; weak D call: TRBD1 (6 bases). Trimming removed 4 bases from V and 4 bases from J, with 14 bases in between. The CDR3 sequence is 14 residues long. CDR1 MNHEY and CDR2 SMNVEV come from the germline V gene (reference sequence). The CDR3 coding sequence is TGTGCCAGCAGTTCCGACAGGTTTCCTTACGAGCAGTACTTC. Residues: CASSSDRFPYEQYF.

The chain combines TRBV29-1 with TRBJ2-2, with TRBD1 matching over 8 bases. Germline CDR1 is SQVTM and CDR2 is ANQGSEA. With 5 bases clipped from V and 5 bases from J, the junction kept 7 bases outside the gene matches. The CDR3 is 14 amino acids. CDR3 amino acids: CSVWVRGRTGELFF. CDR3 DNA sequence: TGCAGCGTTTGGGTCAGGGGGCGGACCGGGGAGCTGTTTTTT.

The chain couples TRBV20-1 to TRBJ1-1; D gene ambiguous. Trimming shortened V by 5 bases and J by 7 bases, and 8 bases separated the two germline ends. The CDR3 covers 10 residues. Germline V lookup: CDR1 DFQATT, CDR2 SNEGSKA (reference sequence). CDR3 amino acids: CSAERVEAFF. CDR3 DNA: TGCAGTGCTGAACGGGTTGAAGCTTTCTTT.

This clone has just one count. V usage is TRBV7-8 and J usage is TRBJ2-2; no clear D gene. The ends were cut back, 2 bases at V and 0 bases at J, with 13 bases in the middle. CDR1 is SGHVS, CDR2 FQNEAQ, per germline. CDR3 size: 17 residues. This CDR3 reads CASSLNSVPSNTGELFF. The CDR3 DNA follows: TGTGCCAGCAGCTTAAACTCCGTCCCTTCGAACACCGGGGAGCTGTTTTTT.

The chain combines TRBV6-5 with TRBJ2-7; 8 positions match TRBD1. The V gene end was trimmed by 5 bases and the J gene end by 2 bases; junction bases not matched to a gene: 5. The CDR3 covers 14 residues. CDR1 and CDR2 from the germline V gene are MNHEY and SVGAGI. The CDR3 loop reads CASSAGTGPYEQYF. DNA of the CDR3: TGTGCCAGCAGTGCCGGGACAGGACCCTACGAGCAGTACTTC.

This sequence joins TRBV29-1 and TRBJ2-2; D is ambiguous. The CDR3 consists of 13 residues. Trimming pared 4 bases from V and 3 bases from J, leaving 9 bases between. Germline V CDR1 and CDR2: SQVTM, ANQGSEA. CDR3 protein: CSVANRYTGELFF. CDR3 coding DNA: TGCAGCGTTGCGAACAGATACACCGGGGAGCTGTTTTTT.

The V and J genes are TRBV19 and TRBJ1-1; TRBD1 is a possible D gene (5 bases). The V end lost 5 bases, the J end lost 0 bases, and 7 bases lay between the germline ends. The CDR3 loop spans 13 amino acids. The V gene's germline CDR1 is LNHDA and CDR2 SQIVND (reference sequence). The CDR3 region is CASSPGVNTEAFF. CDR3 DNA: TGTGCCAGTAGTCCGGGGGTGAACACTGAAGCTTTCTTT.

The rearrangement joins TRBV2 to TRBJ1-4; D is uncertain. V dropped 5 bases and J dropped 0 bases, with 7 bases sitting between them. Per the germline V gene, CDR1 is SNHLY and CDR2 is FYNNEI. The CDR3 runs to 14 residues. The CDR3 sequence is CASSPGSTNEKLFF. The CDR3 DNA sequence: TGTGCCAGCAGTCCGGGGTCAACTAATGAAAAACTGTTTTTT.

The V and J genes are TRBV29-1 and TRBJ2-5; TRBD1 matches at 7 bases. The germline CDR1 and CDR2 sequences are SQVTM and ANQGSEA. This CDR3 comprises 12 residues. V gave up 8 bases and J gave up 3 bases; unmatched junction bases: 6. The CDR3 DNA sequence: TGCAGCACACAAACAGGGGAAGAGACCCAGTACTTC. Translation gives CSTQTGEETQYF.

The CDR3 here is CASRPGLTTHEQYF. DNA for the CDR3: TGTGCCAGCAGACCGGGACTGACCACCCACGAGCAGTACTTC. This chain connects TRBV6-5 to TRBJ2-7; the D gene is possibly TRBD2 (6 bases). The germline CDR1 and CDR2 sequences are MNHEY and SVGAGI. Trimming pared 6 bases from V and 5 bases from J, leaving 17 bases between. The CDR3 loop spans 14 amino acids.